One and the same sample provided the 4 T cell receptor beta chains below, sequenced in a study of cytomegalovirus exposure and HLA in healthy donors (dated by TCRdb to about 2017). Libraries came from the immunoSEQ multiplex PCR assay. The multiplex PCR relied on a mix of 60 forward primers for TCR Vbeta segments and 13 reverse primers for TCR Jbeta segments. This is the immuneACCESS table as TCRdb keeps it, with only in-frame sequences that have V and J called. A part of the clones is gone; compared with another copy, unresolved V genes explain less than half, and the rest is unexplained. This sample's table has entries for about 74,000 clones. Together, the top ten hold around 7.5% of the sample. The sequencing sample was made of PBMCs. These TCRs come from a female donor in good health and CMV-seropositive.

J is TRBJ2-1 and V is TRBV6-4; TRBD1 aligns across 7 bases. Per the germline V gene, CDR1 is MRHNA and CDR2 is SNTAGT. V was pared by 2 bases and J by 1 base, with 5 bases of the junction left unmatched. The CDR3 length is 16 residues. The CDR3 protein is CASSDADRASYNEQFF. The CDR3 DNA follows: TGTGCCAGCAGTGACGCAGACAGGGCTTCCTACAATGAGCAGTTCTTC.

The genes are TRBV15 and TRBJ2-3; 9 positions match TRBD1. The CDR3 is made up of 14 amino acids. Germline loops: CDR1 LNHNV, CDR2 YYDKDF (reference sequence). V gave up 3 bases and J gave up 4 bases; unmatched junction bases: 2. The CDR3 bases are TGTGCCACCAGCAGGGACAGGGGACCAGATACGCAGTATTTT. This translates into CATSRDRGPDTQYF.

This chain uses TRBV25-1 with TRBJ2-5, with 7 bases matching TRBD1. The germline V gene has CDR1 MGHDK and CDR2 SYGVNS. The CDR3 is made up of 15 amino acids. The trim removed 5 bases at V and 4 bases at J, leaving 10 bases unmatched. The CDR3 DNA reads as TGTGCCAGCAGTTCACCACAGGGGATCGGAGAGACCCAGTACTTC. Translating it yields CASSSPQGIGETQYF. Drawing the rest from reference TRBV25-1 and TRBJ2-5, the complete variable domain is EADIYQTPRYLVIGTGKKITLECSQTMGHDKMYWYQQDPGMELHLIHYSYGVNSTEKGDLSSESTVSRIRTEHFPLTLESARPSHTSQYLCASSSPQGIGETQYFGPGTRLLVL.

V and J are TRBV7-3 and TRBJ2-5; unclear D gene. The germline V gene has CDR1 SGHTA and CDR2 FQGTGA. Trimming cost V 0 bases and J 9 bases, with 11 bases left between them. The length of the CDR3 is 13 residues. The CDR3: CASSLTFTDAQYF. DNA of the CDR3: TGTGCCAGCAGCTTAACGTTCACAGATGCCCAGTACTTC.